The clone carrying this T cell receptor (beta chain) has more than one count but fewer than ten. This entry comes from a study of blood T cell repertoires in COVID-19. Per germline, CDR1 MNHEY and CDR2 SMNVEV (reference sequence). Trimming took 5 bases from V and 7 from J; bases not matched to a gene: 8. The CDR3 consists of 15 residues. Participants came from some 23 US areas, aged roughly 18 to 89 years. The study assigned cohorts using participant-reported clinical history. Before being deemed recovered, Cohort 3 donors had two negative PCRs, clearance, or symptom resolution. Generated by immunoSEQ multiplex PCR, the TCRdb table keeps only in-frame clones and is missing some. The table includes hundreds of thousands of clones, about nine tenths detected once.

Sequenced material: PBMCs or T cells enriched from blood (not recorded which). V and J are TRBV27 and TRBJ1-6, with 7 bases identical to TRBD1. This TCR came from a woman aged 55-69 years who had recovered from COVID-19. The CDR3 loop is CASSLKGAWNSPLHF. The CDR3 nucleotides read TGTGCCAGCAGTCTAAAGGGGGCTTGGAATTCACCCCTCCACTTT.